This TCR beta chain derives from a study of T cell clonality in common variable immunodeficiency. General study findings and limits: In common variable immunodeficiency, TCR beta chains reportedly carried fewer deletions and N-nucleotide insertions.

This clone was counted a few times. Its antigen is unknown. The read finishes 3 residues shy of the CDR3 end, and the germline J gene is used to complete it. TCRdb keeps only in-frame clones here, not all; method: immunoSEQ multiplex PCR. The data show around 29,000 clones, with none appearing a single time. This CDR3 is 16 amino acids long. Germline CDR1 LGHNA, CDR2 YNFKEQ. The ends were cut back, 0 bases at V and 4 bases at J, with 15 bases in the middle. Sample: peripheral blood mononuclear cells. The rearrangement links TRBV4-2 to TRBJ2-5, with unresolved D. The clonotype comes from a person aged 18 to 70 in good health. The sequenced part of the CDR3 DNA is TGTGCCAGCAGCCAAGAGGTAGCCCCCTTCCGAGAGACC. It codes for CASSQEVAPFRET. From start to end, the CDR3 is CASSQEVAPFRETQYF.